This T cell receptor (beta chain) comes out of a study of T-cell reconstitution after alpha-beta-depleted transplantation in children. This clonotype was counted between two and nine times. For TCRbeta, the library was prepared with unique molecular identifiers. TCRdb redid the calling of the PCR reads with MiXCR, one entry per CDR3 protein. The data contain about 500,000 distinct CDR3 sequences, 30% to 35% of them singletons. This CDR3 is built from 14 residues. With 6 bases removed from V and 5 bases from J, the gap between germline ends came to 17 bases. Germline assignment: CDR1 MNHNS and CDR2 SASEGT.

Sequences were derived from PBMCs from the stem cell graft donor, sampled from the stem cell graft. The TCR was taken from a human donor who donated a stem cell graft to a child with aplastic anemia. The chain is built from TRBV6-1 and TRBJ2-7; D is possibly TRBD1 (6 bases). The CDR3 sequence: CASRTTGIGNEQYF. CDR3 DNA: TGTGCCAGCAGGACCACAGGGATCGGAAACGAGCAGTACTTC.